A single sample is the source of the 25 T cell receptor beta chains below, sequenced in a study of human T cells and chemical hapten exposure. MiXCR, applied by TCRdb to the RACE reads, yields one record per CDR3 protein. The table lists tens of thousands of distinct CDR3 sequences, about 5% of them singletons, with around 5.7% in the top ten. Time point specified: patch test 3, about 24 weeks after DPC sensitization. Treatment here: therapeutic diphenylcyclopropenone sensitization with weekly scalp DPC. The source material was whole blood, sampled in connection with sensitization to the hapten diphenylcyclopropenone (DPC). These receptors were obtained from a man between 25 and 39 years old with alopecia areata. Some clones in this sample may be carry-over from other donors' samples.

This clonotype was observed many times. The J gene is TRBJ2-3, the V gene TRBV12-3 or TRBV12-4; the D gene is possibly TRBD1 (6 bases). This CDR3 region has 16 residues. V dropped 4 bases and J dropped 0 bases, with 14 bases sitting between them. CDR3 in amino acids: CASSSEGHSSTDTQYF. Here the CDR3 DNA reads TGTGCCAGCAGTTCTGAGGGACACTCTAGCACAGATACGCAGTATTTT.

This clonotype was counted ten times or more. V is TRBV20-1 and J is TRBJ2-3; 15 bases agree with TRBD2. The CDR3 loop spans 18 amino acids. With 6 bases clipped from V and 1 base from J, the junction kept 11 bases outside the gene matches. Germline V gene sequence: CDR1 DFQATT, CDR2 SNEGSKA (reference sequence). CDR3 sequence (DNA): TGCAGTGCCCCGACCGGGACTAGCGGGGGGAGGGGCACAGATACGCAGTATTTT. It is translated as CSAPTGTSGGRGTDTQYF.

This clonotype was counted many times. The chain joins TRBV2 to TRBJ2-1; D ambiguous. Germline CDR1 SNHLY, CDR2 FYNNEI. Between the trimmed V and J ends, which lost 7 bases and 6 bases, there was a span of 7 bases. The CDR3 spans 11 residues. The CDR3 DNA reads TGTGCCAGCACCTCCCGCAATGAGCAGTTCTTC. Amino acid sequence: CASTSRNEQFF.

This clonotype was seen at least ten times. This CDR3 is CASSEANTEAFF. The CDR3 nucleotides are TGTGCCAGCAGCGAAGCAAACACTGAAGCTTTCTTT. The chain joins TRBV3-1 to TRBJ1-1; D is undetermined. Germline-derived CDR1 and CDR2 are LGHDT and YNNKEL (reference sequence). With 5 bases removed from V and 2 bases from J, the gap between germline ends came to 6 bases. This CDR3 spans 12 amino acids.

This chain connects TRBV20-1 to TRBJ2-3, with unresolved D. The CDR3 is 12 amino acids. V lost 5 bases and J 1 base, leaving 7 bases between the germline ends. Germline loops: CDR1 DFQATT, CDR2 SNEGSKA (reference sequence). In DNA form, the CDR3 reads TGCAGTGCTGGGTATGGCACAGATACGCAGTATTTT. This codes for CSAGYGTDTQYF.

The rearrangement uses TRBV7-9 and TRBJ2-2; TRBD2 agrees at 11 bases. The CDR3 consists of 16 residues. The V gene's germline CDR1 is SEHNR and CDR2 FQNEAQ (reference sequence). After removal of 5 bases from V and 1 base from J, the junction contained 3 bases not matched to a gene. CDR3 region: CASSMGLAENTGELFF. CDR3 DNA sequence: TGTGCCAGCAGCATGGGACTAGCGGAGAACACCGGGGAGCTGTTTTTT. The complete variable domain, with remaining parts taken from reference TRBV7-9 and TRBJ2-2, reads DTGVSQNPRHKITKRGQNVTFRCDPISEHNRLYWYRQTLGQGPEFLTYFQNEAQLEKSRLLSDRFSAERPKGSFSTLEIQRTEQGDSAMYLCASSMGLAENTGELFFGEGSRLTVL.

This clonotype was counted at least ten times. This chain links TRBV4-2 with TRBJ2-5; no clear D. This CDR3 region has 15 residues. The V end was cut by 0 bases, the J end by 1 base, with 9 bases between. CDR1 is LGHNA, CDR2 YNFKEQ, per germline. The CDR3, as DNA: TGTGCCAGCAGCCAAGAGGGCTATAGCCAAGAGACCCAGTACTTC. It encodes CASSQEGYSQETQYF.

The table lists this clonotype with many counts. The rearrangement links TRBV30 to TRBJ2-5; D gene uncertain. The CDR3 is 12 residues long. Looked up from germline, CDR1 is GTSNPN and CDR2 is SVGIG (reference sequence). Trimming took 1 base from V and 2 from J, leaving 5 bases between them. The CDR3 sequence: CAWSADQETQYF. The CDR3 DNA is TGTGCCTGGAGTGCAGATCAAGAGACCCAGTACTTC.

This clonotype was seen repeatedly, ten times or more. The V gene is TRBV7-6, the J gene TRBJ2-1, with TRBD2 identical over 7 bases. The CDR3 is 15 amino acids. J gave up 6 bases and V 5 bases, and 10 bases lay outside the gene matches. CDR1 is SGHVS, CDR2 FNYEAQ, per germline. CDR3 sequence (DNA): TGTGCCAGCAGCCCCCACCATAGCGGGCCCAATGAGCAGTTCTTC. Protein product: CASSPHHSGPNEQFF.

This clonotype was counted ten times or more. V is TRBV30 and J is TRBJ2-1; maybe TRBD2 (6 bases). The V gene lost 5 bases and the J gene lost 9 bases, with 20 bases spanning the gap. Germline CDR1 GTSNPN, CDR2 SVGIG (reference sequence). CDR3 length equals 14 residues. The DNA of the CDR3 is TGTGCCTGGGCACCGGGACTGGGTACAAGTGAGCAGTTCTTC. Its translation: CAWAPGLGTSEQFF.

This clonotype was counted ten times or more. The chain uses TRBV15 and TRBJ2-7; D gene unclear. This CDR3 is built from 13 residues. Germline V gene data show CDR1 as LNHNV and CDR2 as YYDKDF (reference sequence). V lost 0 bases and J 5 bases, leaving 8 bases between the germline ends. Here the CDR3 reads CATSRDLADEQYF. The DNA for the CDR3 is TGTGCCACCAGCAGAGATTTGGCAGACGAGCAGTACTTC.

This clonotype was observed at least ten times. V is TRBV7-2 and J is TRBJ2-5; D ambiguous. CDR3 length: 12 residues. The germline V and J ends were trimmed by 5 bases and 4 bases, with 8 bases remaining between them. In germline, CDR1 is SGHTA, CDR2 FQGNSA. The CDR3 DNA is TGTGCCAGCAGCCCCCCTGGAGAGACCCAGTACTTC. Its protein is CASSPPGETQYF.

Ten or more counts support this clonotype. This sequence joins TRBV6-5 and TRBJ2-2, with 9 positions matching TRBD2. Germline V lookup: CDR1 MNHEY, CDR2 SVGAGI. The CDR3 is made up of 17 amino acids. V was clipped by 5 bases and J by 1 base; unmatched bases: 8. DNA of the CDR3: TGTGCCAGCAGTCCTATAGCGGGGGCCTTGAACACCGGGGAGCTGTTTTTT. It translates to CASSPIAGALNTGELFF.

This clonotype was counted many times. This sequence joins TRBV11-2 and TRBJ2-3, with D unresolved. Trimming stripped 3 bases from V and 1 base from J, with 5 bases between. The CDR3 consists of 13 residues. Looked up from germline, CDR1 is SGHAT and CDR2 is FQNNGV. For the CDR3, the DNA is TGTGCCAGCAGCTTGCAGGGCACAGATACGCAGTATTTT. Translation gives CASSLQGTDTQYF.

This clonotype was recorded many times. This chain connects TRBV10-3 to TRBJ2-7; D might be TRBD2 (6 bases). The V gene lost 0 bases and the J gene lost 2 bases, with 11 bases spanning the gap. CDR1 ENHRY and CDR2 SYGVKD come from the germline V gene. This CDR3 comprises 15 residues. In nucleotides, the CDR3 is TGTGCCATCAGTGAGTCGGGACGGGAGACCTACGAGCAGTACTTC. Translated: CAISESGRETYEQYF.

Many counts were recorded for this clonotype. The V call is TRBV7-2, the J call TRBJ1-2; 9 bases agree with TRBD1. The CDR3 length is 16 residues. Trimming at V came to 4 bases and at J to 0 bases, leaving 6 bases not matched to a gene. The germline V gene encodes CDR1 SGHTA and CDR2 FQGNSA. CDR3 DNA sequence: TGTGCCAGCAGCTCGACTAGGGACAGGGCTAACTATGGCTACACCTTC. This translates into CASSSTRDRANYGYTF.

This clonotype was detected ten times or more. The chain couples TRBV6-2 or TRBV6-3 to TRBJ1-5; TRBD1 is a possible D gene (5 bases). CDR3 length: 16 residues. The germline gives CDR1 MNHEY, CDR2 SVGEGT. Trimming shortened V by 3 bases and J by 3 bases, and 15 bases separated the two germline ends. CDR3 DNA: TGTGCCAGCAGTTATGGTTCCGGGGCTAACAATCAGCCCCAGCATTTT. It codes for CASSYGSGANNQPQHF.

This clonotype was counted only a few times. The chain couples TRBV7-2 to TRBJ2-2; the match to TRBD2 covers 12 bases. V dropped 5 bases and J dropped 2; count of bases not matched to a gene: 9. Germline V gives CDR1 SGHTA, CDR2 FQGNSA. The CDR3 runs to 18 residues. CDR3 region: CASSRPLAGGPNTGELFF. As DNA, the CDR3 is TGTGCCAGCAGCCGCCCACTAGCGGGGGGTCCTAACACCGGGGAGCTGTTTTTT.

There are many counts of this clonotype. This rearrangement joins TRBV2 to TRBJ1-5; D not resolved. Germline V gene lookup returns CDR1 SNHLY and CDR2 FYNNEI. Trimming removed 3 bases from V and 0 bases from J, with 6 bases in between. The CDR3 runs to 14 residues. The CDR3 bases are TGTGCCAGCAGTGACGGGTATAGCAATCAGCCCCAGCATTTT. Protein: CASSDGYSNQPQHF.

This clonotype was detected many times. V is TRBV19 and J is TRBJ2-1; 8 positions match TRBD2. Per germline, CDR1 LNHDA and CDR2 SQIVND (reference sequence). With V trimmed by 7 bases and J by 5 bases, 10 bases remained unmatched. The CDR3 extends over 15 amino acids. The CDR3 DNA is TGTGCCAGTAACCTCTCGGGAGGGCCTCACAATGAGCAGTTCTTC. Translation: CASNLSGGPHNEQFF.

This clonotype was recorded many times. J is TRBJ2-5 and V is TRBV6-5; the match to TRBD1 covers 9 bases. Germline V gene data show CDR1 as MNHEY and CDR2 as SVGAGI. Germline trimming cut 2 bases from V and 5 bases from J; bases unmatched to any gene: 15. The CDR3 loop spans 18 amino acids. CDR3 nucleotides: TGTGCCAGCAGTTACCGCCCACCGGGACAGGGCAAGGAGGAGACCCAGTACTTC. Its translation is CASSYRPPGQGKEETQYF.

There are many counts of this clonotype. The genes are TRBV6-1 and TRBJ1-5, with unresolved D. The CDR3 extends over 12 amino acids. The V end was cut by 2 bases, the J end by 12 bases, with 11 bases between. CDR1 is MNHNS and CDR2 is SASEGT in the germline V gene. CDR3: CASSEMEGVQHF. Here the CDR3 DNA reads TGTGCCAGCAGTGAAATGGAAGGAGTCCAGCATTTT.

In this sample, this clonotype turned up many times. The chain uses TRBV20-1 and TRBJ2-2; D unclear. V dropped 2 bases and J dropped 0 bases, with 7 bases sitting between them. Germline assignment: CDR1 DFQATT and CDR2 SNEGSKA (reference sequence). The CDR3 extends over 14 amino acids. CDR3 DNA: TGCAGTGCTAGACGCGCTCCGAACACCGGGGAGCTGTTTTTT. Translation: CSARRAPNTGELFF.

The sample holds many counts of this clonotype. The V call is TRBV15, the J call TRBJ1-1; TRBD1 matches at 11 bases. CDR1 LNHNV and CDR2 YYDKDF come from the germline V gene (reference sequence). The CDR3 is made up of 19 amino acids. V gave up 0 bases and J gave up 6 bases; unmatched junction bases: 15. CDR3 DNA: TGTGCCACCAGCAGAGACCGTCTGAGGACAGGGGGCGAGATTCCTGAAGCTTTCTTT. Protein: CATSRDRLRTGGEIPEAFF.

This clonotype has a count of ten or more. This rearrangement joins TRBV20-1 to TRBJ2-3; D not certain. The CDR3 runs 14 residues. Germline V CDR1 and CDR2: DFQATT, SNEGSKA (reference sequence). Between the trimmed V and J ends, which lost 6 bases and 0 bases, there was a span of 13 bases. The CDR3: CSAVSSVSTDTQYF. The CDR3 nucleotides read TGCAGTGCCGTATCGTCCGTTAGCACAGATACGCAGTATTTT.